This T cell receptor beta chain was identified during a study of blood T cell repertoires in COVID-19. Study-level background: Researchers got acute and convalescent COVID-19 samples from the United States, Italy and Spain.

The CDR3 runs 15 residues. Germline-derived CDR1 and CDR2 are SGHRS and YFSETQ. J was trimmed by 7 bases and V by 0 bases; bases with no gene match: 9. Authors' data handling: Nucleated cell counts were estimated from reference gene primer amplification. Assay: immunoSEQ multiplex PCR; the TCRdb copy retains only in-frame clones and omits some. V and J calls and clone size are as listed in that table; D and trimming were resolved from the DNA. Altogether about 110,000 clones are present, about three quarters being singletons, with the ten largest covering about 5.9%. This TCR was sampled from a man older than 75 with acute or convalescent COVID-19. Sample: peripheral blood. This sequence joins TRBV5-1 and TRBJ1-1; 7 nucleotides match TRBD1. The CDR3 region has the DNA TGCGCCAGCAGCTTGGTATTACAGGGGCCAAGTGAAGCTTTCTTT. It is translated as CASSLVLQGPSEAFF.